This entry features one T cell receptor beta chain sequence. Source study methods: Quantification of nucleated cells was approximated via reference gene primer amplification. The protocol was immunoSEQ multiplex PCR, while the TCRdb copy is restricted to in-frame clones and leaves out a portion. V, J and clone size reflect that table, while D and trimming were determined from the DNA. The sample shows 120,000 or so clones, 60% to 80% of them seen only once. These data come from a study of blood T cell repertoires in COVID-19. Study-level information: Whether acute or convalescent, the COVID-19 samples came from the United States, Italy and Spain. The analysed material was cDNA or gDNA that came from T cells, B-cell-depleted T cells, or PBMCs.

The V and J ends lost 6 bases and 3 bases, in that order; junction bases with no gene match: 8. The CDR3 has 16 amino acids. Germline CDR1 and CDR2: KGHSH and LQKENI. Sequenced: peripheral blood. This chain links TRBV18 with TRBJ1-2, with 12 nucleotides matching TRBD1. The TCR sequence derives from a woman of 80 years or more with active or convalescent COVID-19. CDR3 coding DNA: TGTGCCAGCTCTCCGGGACAGGGGGCGCGGTACTATGGCTACACCTTC. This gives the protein CASSPGQGARYYGYTF.